Detailed here is one TCR beta chain. The data stem from a study of blood T cells in healthy people across ages. Next came a second PCR, run for about 7 to 12 cycles, which used a sample-barcoded 5' primer along with a J-beta primer mix. TCRdb reanalysed the 5' RACE reads using MiXCR and keeps one entry per CDR3 protein. The sample has over a million distinct CDR3 sequences, almost 60% seen once. CDR3 size: 10 residues. The germline CDR1 and CDR2 sequences are SEHNR and FQNEAQ (reference sequence). Trimming cost V 8 bases and J 9 bases, with 8 bases left between them. The V and J genes are TRBV7-9 and TRBJ2-1, with D perhaps given as TRBD1 or TRBD2 (6 bases each). Material: blood. The origin of this receptor is a man aged 18 to 30 in good health. The CDR3 nucleotides are TGTGCCAGCGAGGGGGGTGAGCAGTTCTTC. It translates to CASEGGEQFF.